This TCR beta chain emerged from a study of beta chain features in type 1 diabetes. Study-wide findings and caveats: Patients with type 1 diabetes showed fewer VDJ junction insertions and more deletions.

CDR3 length equals 14 residues. V shed 5 bases, J shed 7 bases, and the junction held 9 bases outside the gene matches. The germline gives CDR1 SEHNR, CDR2 FQNEAQ (reference sequence). Sorting that relied on CD45RO/CCR7/CD25/CD127/CD95/CD27 yielded CD4+ naive, central memory, regulatory and stem cell-like memory cells. Purity (above 98%) was reached by all sorted populations. cDNA synthesis used the whole RNA isolate, giving expressed TCRB sequences. Assay: immunoSEQ multiplex PCR; the TCRdb copy retains only in-frame clones and omits some. The sample includes some 900,000 clones, 15% to 20% of them seen just once. This clone has just a few counts. Its antigen is still unknown.

The TCR was taken from a woman aged 18-29 years in good health. The V gene is TRBV7-9, the J gene TRBJ2-7; 9 nucleotides match TRBD1. Sequencing input: naive CD4+ T cells from blood. CDR3 bases: TGTGCCAGCAGCCCCCGACAGGGGGATCGAGAGCAGTACTTC. It is translated as CASSPRQGDREQYF.